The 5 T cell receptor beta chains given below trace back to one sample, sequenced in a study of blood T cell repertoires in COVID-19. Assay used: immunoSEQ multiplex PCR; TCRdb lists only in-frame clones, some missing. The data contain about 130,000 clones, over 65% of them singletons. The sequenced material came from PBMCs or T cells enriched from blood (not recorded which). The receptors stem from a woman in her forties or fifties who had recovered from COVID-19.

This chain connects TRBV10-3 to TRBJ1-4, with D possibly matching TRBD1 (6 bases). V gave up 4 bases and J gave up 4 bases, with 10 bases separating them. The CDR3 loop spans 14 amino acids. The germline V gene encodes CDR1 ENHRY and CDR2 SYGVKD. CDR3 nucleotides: TGTGCCATCAGTGGTGAAGGGGGTAATGAAAAACTGTTTTTT. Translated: CAISGEGGNEKLFF.

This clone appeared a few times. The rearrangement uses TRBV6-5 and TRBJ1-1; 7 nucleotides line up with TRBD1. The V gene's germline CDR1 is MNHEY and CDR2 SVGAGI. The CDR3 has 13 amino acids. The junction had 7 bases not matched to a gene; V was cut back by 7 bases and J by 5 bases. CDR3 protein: CASTDTGETEAFF. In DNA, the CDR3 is TGTGCCAGCACCGATACAGGGGAAACTGAAGCTTTCTTT.

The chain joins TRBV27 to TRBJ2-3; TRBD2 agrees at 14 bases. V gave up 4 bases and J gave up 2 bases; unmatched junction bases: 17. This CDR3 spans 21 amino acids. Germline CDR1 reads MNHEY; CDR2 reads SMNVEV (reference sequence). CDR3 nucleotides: TGTGCCAGCAGTTATCCACCCGGGACTAGCGGGGGCCCCTCATTCACAGATACGCAGTATTTT. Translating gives CASSYPPGTSGGPSFTDTQYF.

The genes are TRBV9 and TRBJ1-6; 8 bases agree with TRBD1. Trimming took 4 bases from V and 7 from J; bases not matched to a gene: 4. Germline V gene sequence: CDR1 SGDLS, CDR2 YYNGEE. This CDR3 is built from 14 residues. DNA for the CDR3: TGTGCCAGCAGCCAGACAGGGGAGAATTCACCCCTCCACTTT. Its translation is CASSQTGENSPLHF.

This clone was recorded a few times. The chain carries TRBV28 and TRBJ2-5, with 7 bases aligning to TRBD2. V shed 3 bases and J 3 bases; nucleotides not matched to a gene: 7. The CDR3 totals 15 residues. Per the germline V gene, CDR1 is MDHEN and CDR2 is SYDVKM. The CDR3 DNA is TGTGCCAGCAGTTTGGCCCGGCGGGAGAAAGAGACCCAGTACTTC. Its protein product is CASSLARREKETQYF.